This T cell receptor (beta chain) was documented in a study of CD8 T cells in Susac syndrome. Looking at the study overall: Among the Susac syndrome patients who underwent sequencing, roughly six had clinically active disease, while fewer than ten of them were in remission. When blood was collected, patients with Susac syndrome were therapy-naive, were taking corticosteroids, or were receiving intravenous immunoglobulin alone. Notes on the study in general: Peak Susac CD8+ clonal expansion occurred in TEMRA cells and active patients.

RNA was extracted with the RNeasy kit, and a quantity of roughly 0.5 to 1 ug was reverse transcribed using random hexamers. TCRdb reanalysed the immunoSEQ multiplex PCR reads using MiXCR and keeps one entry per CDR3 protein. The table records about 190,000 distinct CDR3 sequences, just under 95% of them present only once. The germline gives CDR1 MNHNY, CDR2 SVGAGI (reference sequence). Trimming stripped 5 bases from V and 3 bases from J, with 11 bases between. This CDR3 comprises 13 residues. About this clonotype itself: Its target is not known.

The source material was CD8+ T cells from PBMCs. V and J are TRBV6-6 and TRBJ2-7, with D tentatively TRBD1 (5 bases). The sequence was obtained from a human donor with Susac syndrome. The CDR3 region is CASSQDKLYEQYF. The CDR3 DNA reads TGTGCCAGCAGTCAGGACAAACTCTACGAGCAGTACTTC.